This T cell receptor (beta chain) was retrieved from a study of Ad26.COV2.S vaccination and SARS-CoV-2 variants. Losses at the gene ends were 6 bases for V and 3 bases for J; bases not matched to a gene: 5. Germline values: CDR1 MDHEN, CDR2 SYDVKM. This CDR3 region has 13 residues. Treatment: around 19 received Ad26.COV2.S at low or high dose, single or two shots; 5 received placebo; per-sample allocation not given. Sampling occurred on day 63 after the first vaccine or placebo injection. Using immunoSEQ multiplex PCR, the repertoire was profiled, and TCRdb retains in-frame clones only, with some absent. The sample consists of roughly 410,000 clones, under 90% of them appearing once.

The clonotype originates from a person between 18 and 65 years old who received the Ad26.COV2.S COVID-19 vaccine or a placebo. This sample comprised peripheral blood, obtained in a trial of Ad26.COV2.S vaccine versus placebo. The rearrangement links TRBV28 to TRBJ2-7; TRBD1 aligns across 7 bases. CDR3 region: CASRVTGIYEQYF. The CDR3 nucleotides read TGTGCCAGCAGAGTGACAGGGATCTACGAGCAGTACTTC.